Shown below are 20 T cell receptor beta chains from a single sample sequenced in a study of T cell changes during pregnancy in multiple sclerosis. Clones were sequenced by immunoSEQ multiplex PCR, and TCRdb holds only the in-frame ones, with some missing. The top ten clones hold 0.7% to 0.85% of a sample with about 36,000 clones, about 92% of them seen once. The source material was CD4+ T cells from peripheral blood mononuclear cells, sampled after pregnancy. These receptors were obtained from a female donor in good health, enrolled as a control in a pregnancy study.

The chain links TRBV27 to TRBJ2-3, with 8 bases identical to TRBD2. This CDR3 is 15 amino acids long. Germline V gene data show CDR1 as MNHEY and CDR2 as SMNVEV (reference sequence). J was trimmed by 5 bases and V by 5 bases; bases with no gene match: 9. CDR3 region: CASSPNSGKGDTQYF. The CDR3 bases are TGTGCCAGCAGTCCAAATAGCGGGAAGGGAGATACGCAGTATTTT.

This rearrangement joins TRBV4-3 to TRBJ2-1; D gene uncertain. This CDR3 has 14 residues. V was shortened by 5 bases and J by 6 bases, with 14 bases between the two germline ends. CDR1 and CDR2 from the germline V gene are LGHNA and YSLEER. As DNA, the CDR3 is TGCGCCAGCAGCTCTGTTGAGGTCGTCAATGAGCAGTTCTTC. As protein: CASSSVEVVNEQFF.

The rearrangement joins TRBV7-8 to TRBJ2-7; D perhaps matches TRBD1 (5 bases). Trimming stripped 5 bases from V and 1 base from J, with 18 bases between. Germline V gene sequence: CDR1 SGHVS, CDR2 FQNEAQ. This CDR3 spans 16 amino acids. The CDR3 DNA sequence: TGTGCCAGCAGCCCACGAGGATGGACACCTTCCTACGAGCAGTACTTC. As protein: CASSPRGWTPSYEQYF.

V is TRBV7-9 and J is TRBJ1-2; 8 nucleotides match TRBD1. V lost 5 bases to trimming and J lost 3 bases; unmatched junction nucleotides: 2. This CDR3 region has 13 residues. CDR1 is SEHNR and CDR2 is FQNEAQ in the germline V gene (reference sequence). For the CDR3, the DNA is TGTGCCAGCAGCCCAGGGGGCTACTATGGCTACACCTTC. Amino acid sequence: CASSPGGYYGYTF.

This clone was counted between two and nine times. The chain recombines TRBV10-3 with TRBJ1-1; the D gene is possibly TRBD1 (5 bases). The CDR3 loop spans 13 amino acids. Germline loops: CDR1 ENHRY, CDR2 SYGVKD. V was trimmed by 6 bases and J by 3 bases, leaving 11 bases between them. The CDR3 protein is CAISPGRDTEAFF. Here the CDR3 DNA reads TGTGCCATCAGCCCCGGCAGGGACACTGAAGCTTTCTTT.

The CDR3: CASSGGGQGEPQHF. The CDR3 nucleotides are TGTGCCAGTAGTGGGGGGGGACAGGGGGAGCCCCAGCATTTT. This chain uses TRBV19 with TRBJ1-5, with TRBD1 identical over 11 bases. V was pared by 5 bases and J by 8 bases, with 5 bases of the junction left unmatched. The CDR3 has 14 amino acids. CDR1 and CDR2 (germline): LNHDA, SQIVND (reference sequence).

V usage is TRBV28 and J usage is TRBJ1-5; D is unresolved. The length of the CDR3 is 12 residues. CDR1 is MDHEN and CDR2 is SYDVKM in the germline V gene. Trimming left V 5 bases short and J 0 bases short, with 2 bases between. In DNA, the CDR3 is TGTGCCAGCAGTCGTAGCAATCAGCCCCAGCATTTT. This sequence encodes CASSRSNQPQHF.

The chain has TRBV27 and TRBJ1-4; D uncertain. The CDR3 consists of 13 residues. V dropped 2 bases and J dropped 7 bases, with 8 bases sitting between them. From germline, CDR1 is MNHEY and CDR2 SMNVEV (reference sequence). Here the CDR3 DNA reads TGTGCCAGCAGTTTACAGGTTGCTGAAAAACTGTTTTTT. This codes for CASSLQVAEKLFF.

This clone was seen a handful of times. The genes are TRBV7-3 and TRBJ2-2; 11 nucleotides agree with TRBD2. There are 15 residues in the CDR3. Germline V gene lookup returns CDR1 SGHTA and CDR2 FQGTGA. The ends lost 5 bases at V and 3 bases at J; junction bases unmatched: 2. The CDR3 bases are TGTGCCAGCAGCATAGCGGGAGGGGACACCGGGGAGCTGTTTTTT. Translated: CASSIAGGDTGELFF.

The chain uses TRBV27 and TRBJ2-2; D not certain. The CDR3 length is 11 residues. CDR1 and CDR2 (germline): MNHEY, SMNVEV (reference sequence). Trimming took off 4 bases at V and 6 bases at J, with 3 bases between the two ends. The CDR3 sequence is CASSYSGELFF. DNA of the CDR3: TGTGCCAGCAGTTACTCCGGGGAGCTGTTTTTT.

The chain uses TRBV7-9 and TRBJ2-7; D is unresolved. Per germline, CDR1 SEHNR and CDR2 FQNEAQ (reference sequence). V gave up 6 bases and J gave up 0 bases, with 15 bases separating them. The CDR3 runs 15 residues. CDR3 loop: CASRPPAYHSYEQYF. The CDR3 region has the DNA TGTGCCAGCAGGCCCCCAGCGTACCACTCCTACGAGCAGTACTTC.

The V call is TRBV4-3, the J call TRBJ2-2, with TRBD2 as a possible D gene (5 bases). Trimming stripped 1 base from V and 7 bases from J, with 16 bases between. The CDR3 sequence is 16 residues long. CDR1 LGHNA and CDR2 YSLEER come from the germline V gene. Written as DNA, the CDR3 is TGCGCCAGCAGCCAAGCGGGTCCCGGACTCGGCGGGGAGCTGTTTTTT. Translation: CASSQAGPGLGGELFF.

This clone appeared a single time. This chain connects TRBV27 to TRBJ2-3; D is possibly TRBD2 (6 bases). Trimming removed 4 bases at V and 5 bases at J, with 22 bases between. The CDR3 runs to 17 residues. Germline V gene sequence: CDR1 MNHEY, CDR2 SMNVEV (reference sequence). As DNA, the CDR3 is TGTGCCAGCAGTTACCTCACCGCGGGTAGGGGAGGAGATACGCAGTATTTT. It is translated as CASSYLTAGRGGDTQYF.

This clone has only one observation. The chain joins TRBV28 to TRBJ1-5, with unresolved D. The V end lost 6 bases, the J end lost 7 bases, and 10 bases lay between the germline ends. The CDR3 has 12 residues. Germline V gives CDR1 MDHEN, CDR2 SYDVKM. The CDR3 here is CASRGAGQPQHF. The CDR3 bases are TGTGCCAGCAGGGGCGCGGGGCAGCCCCAGCATTTT.

V is TRBV19 and J is TRBJ1-1, with 9 positions matching TRBD1. The CDR3 sequence is 13 residues long. The V segment lost 8 bases and the J segment 7 bases; nucleotides outside the gene matches: 8. From germline, CDR1 is LNHDA and CDR2 SQIVND (reference sequence). The CDR3 here is CASEQGARGEAFF. DNA for the CDR3: TGTGCCAGTGAACAGGGGGCGCGGGGTGAAGCTTTCTTT.

The rearrangement links TRBV5-1 to TRBJ2-7; 7 nucleotides match TRBD1. There are 15 residues in the CDR3. Germline V gives CDR1 SGHRS, CDR2 YFSETQ. V shed 4 bases and J 3 bases; nucleotides not matched to a gene: 10. The CDR3 region has the DNA TGCGCCAGCAGCCCCGGCGACAGGGTCGGCTACGAGCAGTACTTC. This gives the protein CASSPGDRVGYEQYF. Together with reference TRBV5-1 and TRBJ2-7, the CDR3 gives the full variable domain: KAGVTQTPRYLIKTRGQQVTLSCSPISGHRSVSWYQQTPGQGLQFLFEYFSETQRNKGNFPGRFSGRQFSNSRSEMNVSTLELGDSALYLCASSPGDRVGYEQYFGPGTRLTVT.

The chain is built from TRBV9 and TRBJ2-5, with D perhaps matching TRBD1 (5 bases). Trimming removed 2 bases from V and 5 bases from J, with 13 bases in between. Germline V gene data show CDR1 as SGDLS and CDR2 as YYNGEE. This CDR3 region has 14 residues. CDR3 nucleotide sequence: TGTGCCAGCAGCGTCCACCCAGGGAAGGAGACCCAGTACTTC. Its translation is CASSVHPGKETQYF.

The chain couples TRBV2 to TRBJ1-3; a possible D gene is TRBD1 (6 bases). Germline values: CDR1 SNHLY, CDR2 FYNNEI. V was trimmed by 9 bases and J by 0 bases, leaving 18 bases between them. The CDR3 is made up of 16 amino acids. The CDR3 here is CASRTGGGYSGNTIYF. The CDR3 DNA is TGTGCCAGTCGGACTGGGGGCGGTTACTCTGGAAACACCATATATTTT.

The chain combines TRBV6-1 with TRBJ2-7, with a weak D call TRBD2 (7 bases). The CDR3 totals 15 residues. The germline V gene has CDR1 MNHNS and CDR2 SASEGT. V was clipped by 6 bases and J by 4 bases, with 19 bases between them. The CDR3 region has the DNA TGTGCCAGCAGCTCAGTGAAGGGGGGGGGTTACGAGCAGTACTTC. This gives the protein CASSSVKGGGYEQYF.

The chain combines TRBV6-6 with TRBJ2-3; unclear D gene. The CDR3 spans 16 residues. The germline gives CDR1 MNHNY, CDR2 SVGAGI (reference sequence). Trimming took 4 bases from V and 4 from J, leaving 18 bases between them. The DNA for the CDR3 is TGTGCCAGCAGTTTCCCCGACTCGATTAGTTCAGATACGCAGTATTTT. Protein product: CASSFPDSISSDTQYF.